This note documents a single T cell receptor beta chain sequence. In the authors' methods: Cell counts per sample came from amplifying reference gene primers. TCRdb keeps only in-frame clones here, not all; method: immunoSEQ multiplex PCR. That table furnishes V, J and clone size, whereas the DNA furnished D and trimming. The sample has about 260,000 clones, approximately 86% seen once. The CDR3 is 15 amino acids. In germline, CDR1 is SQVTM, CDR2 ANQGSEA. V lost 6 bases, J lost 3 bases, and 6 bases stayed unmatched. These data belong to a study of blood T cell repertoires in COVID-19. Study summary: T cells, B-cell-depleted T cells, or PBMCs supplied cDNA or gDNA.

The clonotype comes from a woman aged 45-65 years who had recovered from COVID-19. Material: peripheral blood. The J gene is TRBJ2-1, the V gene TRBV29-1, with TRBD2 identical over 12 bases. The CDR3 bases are TGCAGCGTGGCCCGGACTAGCGGGGTCTACAATGAGCAGTTCTTC. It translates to CSVARTSGVYNEQFF.